Each of the 14 T cell receptor beta chains below was sequenced from the same sample in a study of T-cell reconstitution after alpha-beta-depleted transplantation in children. During its preparation, the TCRbeta library received unique molecular identifiers. TCRdb re-derived calls from the PCR reads in MiXCR, one entry per CDR3 protein. The data contain 300,000 or so distinct CDR3 sequences, approximately 23% of them singletons. The sample was PBMCs, mostly from graft donor cells, taken 180 days after TCRalphabeta/CD19-depleted stem cell transplant. The source is a male patient younger than 18 who had a stem cell transplant for acute lymphoblastic leukemia, so the T cells may come from the graft donor.

This sequence joins TRBV7-9 and TRBJ2-7; 7 bases fit TRBD1. CDR1 SEHNR and CDR2 FQNEAQ come from the germline V gene (reference sequence). The V segment lost 4 bases and the J segment 3 bases; nucleotides outside the gene matches: 6. This CDR3 region has 14 residues. This CDR3 is CASSYGQVLYEQYF. In DNA form, the CDR3 reads TGTGCCAGCAGCTACGGACAGGTACTCTACGAGCAGTACTTC.

The chain is built from TRBV5-1 and TRBJ2-7; D might be TRBD1 or TRBD2, each matching 6 bases. The CDR3 is 15 amino acids. Germline CDR1 SGHRS, CDR2 YFSETQ. V was shortened by 0 bases and J by 1 base, with 11 bases between the two germline ends. The CDR3 DNA sequence: TGCGCCAGCAGCTTGGAAGGGGGGAAGTCCTACGAGCAGTACTTC. It specifies CASSLEGGKSYEQYF.

The chain carries TRBV20-1 and TRBJ2-7; D unclear. The ends were cut back, 4 bases at V and 7 bases at J, with 17 bases in the middle. This CDR3 spans 13 amino acids. Germline CDR1 and CDR2: DFQATT and SNEGSKA (reference sequence). CDR3 residues: CSATLRSTTEQYF. CDR3 coding DNA: TGCAGTGCTACCCTTAGGTCCACTACGGAGCAGTACTTC.

A few counts support this clonotype. The chain carries TRBV18 and TRBJ1-1; a weak D match, TRBD1 (6 bases). There are 16 residues in the CDR3. Germline values: CDR1 KGHSH, CDR2 LQKENI. V shed 1 base and J shed 5 bases, with 17 bases lying between them. In nucleotides, the CDR3 is TGTGCCAGCTCACCACTGGCAGGGGCGGTTGGAACTGAAGCTTTCTTT. Translation: CASSPLAGAVGTEAFF.

The chain carries TRBV12-3 or TRBV12-4 and TRBJ2-1; D is uncertain. V was trimmed by 6 bases and J by 2 bases, leaving 11 bases between them. The CDR3 spans 14 residues. The CDR3: CASRPSPTYNEQFF. The CDR3 coding sequence is TGTGCCAGCAGGCCCTCACCCACCTACAATGAGCAGTTCTTC.

This clonotype appeared many times. The chain has TRBV11-3 and TRBJ2-2; no definite D call. Trimming removed 4 bases from V and 3 bases from J, with 3 bases in between. The CDR3 has 12 residues. The germline gives CDR1 SGHNT, CDR2 YENEEA. The CDR3 loop reads CASSSHTGELFF. In DNA, the CDR3 is TGTGCCAGCAGCTCGCACACCGGGGAGCTGTTTTTT.

The J gene is TRBJ2-3, the V gene TRBV3-1; 8 positions agree with TRBD2. This CDR3 is built from 17 residues. Trimming cost V 0 bases and J 8 bases; bases outside gene matches: 13. CDR1 LGHDT and CDR2 YNNKEL come from the germline V gene (reference sequence). The chain's CDR3 is CASSQDWRLALLGTQYF. The CDR3 DNA reads as TGTGCCAGCAGCCAAGATTGGAGACTAGCGCTCCTTGGTACGCAGTATTTT.

The genes are TRBV7-8 and TRBJ2-3, with 7 bases that match TRBD2. The CDR3 has 18 residues. Germline lookup yields CDR1 SGHVS and CDR2 FQNEAQ. V trimming: 3 bases; J trimming: 2 bases; junction bases outside the gene matches: 14. CDR3 protein: CASSFFPSTSIYTDTQYF. The CDR3 bases are TGTGCCAGCAGCTTTTTTCCCTCGACTAGCATCTACACAGATACGCAGTATTTT.

This clonotype was counted only a few times. V is TRBV7-7 and J is TRBJ2-3; 7 bases agree with TRBD1. This CDR3 spans 14 amino acids. Germline lookup yields CDR1 SSHAT and CDR2 FNYEAQ (reference sequence). V shed 3 bases and J 3 bases; nucleotides not matched to a gene: 3. In DNA form, the CDR3 reads TGTGCCAGCAGCTTGACAGGGATGACAGATACGCAGTATTTT. This encodes CASSLTGMTDTQYF. The variable domain in full, completed from reference TRBV7-7 and TRBJ2-3, reads GAGVSQSPRYKVTKRGQDVTLRCDPISSHATLYWYQQALGQGPEFLTYFNYEAQPDKSGLPSDRFSAERPEGSISTLTIQRTEQRDSAMYRCASSLTGMTDTQYFGPGTRLTVL.

By share, this clonotype ranks as medium-sized. The CDR3 coding sequence is TGTGCCAGCAGCCAAGTTGGACTAGCTGAGGGCGGAGAGACCCAGTACTTC. Its translation: CASSQVGLAEGGETQYF. The chain links TRBV3-1 to TRBJ2-5, with 8 bases aligning to TRBD2. The CDR3 sequence is 17 residues long. V dropped 1 base and J dropped 4; count of bases not matched to a gene: 11. Germline values: CDR1 LGHDT, CDR2 YNNKEL (reference sequence).

The chain joins TRBV30 to TRBJ2-7, with a weak D call TRBD1 (6 bases). Trimming shortened V by 3 bases and J by 3 bases, and 9 bases separated the two germline ends. This CDR3 contains 12 residues. Germline CDR1 is GTSNPN and CDR2 is SVGIG (reference sequence). CDR3 coding DNA: TGTGCCTGGAGATGGGACAACTACGAGCAGTACTTC. Amino acids: CAWRWDNYEQYF.

The V call is TRBV4-2, the J call TRBJ2-3, with TRBD2 matching over 8 bases. The CDR3 sequence is 17 residues long. V was clipped by 0 bases and J by 5 bases; unmatched bases: 10. The germline V gene encodes CDR1 LGHNA and CDR2 YNFKEQ. Here the CDR3 DNA reads TGTGCCAGCAGCCAAGAGCTCGTGGAAGCGGGAGTAGATACGCAGTATTTT. Its protein product is CASSQELVEAGVDTQYF.

The rearrangement uses TRBV7-2 and TRBJ2-7, with TRBD2 matching 16 bases. This CDR3 has 17 amino acids. CDR1 is SGHTA, CDR2 FQGNSA, per germline. The ends lost 4 bases at V and 2 bases at J; junction bases unmatched: 5. The CDR3 reads CASSSPGLAGGPYEQYF. In DNA form, the CDR3 reads TGTGCCAGCAGCTCCCCGGGACTAGCGGGAGGGCCCTACGAGCAGTACTTC.

V gene TRBV19 combines with J gene TRBJ1-1, with D possibly TRBD1 on 5 matching bases. Trimming removed 1 base from V and 1 base from J, with 7 bases in between. The CDR3 extends over 14 amino acids. Germline V lookup: CDR1 LNHDA, CDR2 SQIVND (reference sequence). The CDR3 reads CASSIGTGNTEAFF. The CDR3 nucleotides read TGTGCCAGTAGTATAGGAACAGGGAACACTGAAGCTTTCTTT.